This T cell receptor (beta chain) was sequenced in a study of blood T cell repertoires in COVID-19. Study information: Whether acute or convalescent, the COVID-19 samples came from the United States, Italy and Spain.

This clone was seen only a few times. As originally analysed: Amplification from reference gene primers served as the basis for estimated nucleated cell counts. The assay was immunoSEQ multiplex PCR, and TCRdb's table has in-frame clones only and misses some. Clone size and the V and J calls come from that table; the DNA yielded D and trimming. Of 140,000 or so clones listed, approximately 80% are singletons. After removal of 1 base from V and 3 bases from J, the junction contained 8 bases not matched to a gene. The germline gives CDR1 SGHDT, CDR2 YYEEEE. CDR3 length: 17 residues. The clonotype comes from a man aged 50-60 years with acute or convalescent COVID-19. What was sequenced was peripheral blood. J is TRBJ2-3 and V is TRBV5-6, with 10 positions matching TRBD2. Here the CDR3 reads CASSLIASGGVTDTQYF. Here the CDR3 DNA reads TGTGCCAGCAGCTTGATCGCTAGCGGGGGAGTTACAGATACGCAGTATTTT.